This TCR beta chain was retrieved from a study of T cells after yellow fever vaccination. TCRdb ran MiXCR on the 5' RACE reads and lists one entry per CDR3 protein. Here the sample spans about 170,000 distinct CDR3 sequences, 8% to 13% being singletons. V was clipped by 2 bases and J by 2 bases; unmatched bases: 11. Looked up from germline, CDR1 is SQVTM and CDR2 is ANQGSEA. The CDR3 runs 17 residues. This clonotype was detected ten times or more. This specimen consisted of CD8+ T cells sorted from PBMCs, obtained 15 days after the yellow fever booster vaccination. This receptor was identified in a young man who received the YFV17D yellow fever vaccine. The chain employs TRBV29-1 and TRBJ2-3, with TRBD2 matching 9 bases. The CDR3 coding sequence is TGCAGCGTTGAATTGGTAGCGGGGGCGTCCGACACAGATACGCAGTATTTT. Amino acid sequence: CSVELVAGASDTDTQYF.